This TCR beta chain was identified in a study of somatic mutations in cytotoxic T cells in rheumatoid arthritis. General study findings and limits: Nobody had found out which antigens the expanded CD8+ clones targeted.

To note about this clone: Its matching antigen is unknown.

V shed 5 bases and J shed 4 bases, with 11 bases lying between them. The germline gives CDR1 MNHEY, CDR2 SMNVEV (reference sequence). The CDR3 is 13 residues long. Here immunoSEQ multiplex PCR was the method, and the copy in TCRdb shows in-frame clones only, minus some. The repertoire holds roughly 20,000 clones, with around 86% as singletons. The receptor was derived from an adult with rheumatoid arthritis. This rearrangement joins TRBV27 to TRBJ1-1, with a weak D call TRBD1 (5 bases). Sequencing input: CD8+ T cells sorted from blood. CDR3 in DNA: TGTGCCAGCAGTCCCAGGGCCCTCACTGAAGCTTTCTTT. Its translation: CASSPRALTEAFF.